This T cell receptor (beta chain) was retrieved from a study of blood T cell repertoires in COVID-19. Study overall: Researchers got acute and convalescent COVID-19 samples from the United States, Italy and Spain. The analysed material was cDNA or gDNA that came from T cells, B-cell-depleted T cells, or PBMCs.

Trimming removed 5 bases from V and 4 bases from J, with 17 bases in between. The CDR3 is made up of 15 amino acids. Germline CDR1 SGHAT, CDR2 FQNNGV. Source study methods: The authors estimated nucleated cell counts from reference gene primer amplification. The table came from immunoSEQ multiplex PCR; TCRdb's copy has only in-frame clones and leaves some out. V, J and clone size derive from that table, while D and trimming were established from the DNA sequence. The repertoire includes around 150,000 clones, less than 80% of them detected once, and 3.5% to 5.5% sits in the top ten. The clonotype originates from a woman older than 75 with active or convalescent COVID-19. The source material was peripheral blood. The chain links TRBV11-2 to TRBJ1-1; TRBD1 is a possible D gene (6 bases). The CDR3 region is CASSADSRVGTEAFF. The CDR3 bases are TGTGCCAGCAGCGCGGACAGCCGGGTAGGCACTGAAGCTTTCTTT. Using reference TRBV11-2 and TRBJ1-1 for the parts outside the CDR3, the full variable domain is EAGVAQSPRYKIIEKRQSVAFWCNPISGHATLYWYQQILGQGPKLLIQFQNNGVVDDSQLPKDRFSAERLKGVDSTLKIQPAKLEDSAVYLCASSADSRVGTEAFFGQGTRLTVV.